This is a list of T cell receptor beta chains from one sample in a study of cytomegalovirus exposure and HLA in healthy donors. Profiled with immunoSEQ multiplex PCR; TCRdb holds only in-frame clones, not every one. The table lists approximately 84,000 clones, roughly 78% of them singletons. Sequenced sample: PBMCs. All receptors derive from a male donor in good health and CMV-seropositive. CDR3s include the opening cysteine and the closing phenylalanine or tryptophan. D genes are given only for firm matches. A clone size is listed for some rows: how often the clone was seen (once, few, many), or a class if it is expanded.

j_gene: TRBJ2-1; v_gene: TRBV5-4; abundance: -; d_gene: TRBD2; CDR3nt: TGTGCCAGCAGCTTTAAGTGGCGGGTGGGACTAGCGCTGACCTACAATGAGCAGTTCTTC; CDR3aa: CASSFKWRVGLALTYNEQFF
j_gene: TRBJ2-1; v_gene: TRBV19; abundance: -; d_gene: TRBD2; CDR3nt: TGTGCCAGTAGTAGCGGGAGCTTTGGTAACAATGAGCAGTTCTTC; CDR3aa: CASSSGSFGNNEQFF
j_gene: TRBJ2-5; v_gene: TRBV5-1; abundance: -; d_gene: TRBD2; CDR3nt: TGCGCCAGCAGCTTGGCCCAGACTAGCGGAGGGGAGACCCAGTACTTC; CDR3aa: CASSLAQTSGGETQYF
j_gene: TRBJ2-3; v_gene: TRBV29-1; abundance: -; d_gene: TRBD2; CDR3nt: TGCAGCGGCGTAGCGGGAATAGGCACAGATACGCAGTATTTT; CDR3aa: CSGVAGIGTDTQYF
j_gene: TRBJ2-7; v_gene: TRBV5-1; abundance: once; d_gene: TRBD1; CDR3nt: TGCGCCAGCAGCGCACAGGGGGCCCCCTACGAGCAGTACTTC; CDR3aa: CASSAQGAPYEQYF
j_gene: TRBJ2-1; v_gene: TRBV5-6; abundance: -; d_gene: -; CDR3nt: TGTGCCAGCAGTAGACTAGTCTACAATGAGCAGTTCTTC; CDR3aa: CASSRLVYNEQFF
j_gene: TRBJ2-1; v_gene: TRBV14; abundance: -; d_gene: TRBD2; CDR3nt: TGTGCCAGCAGCCCCCTACCCGGACTAGCGGTTCTAAATGAGCAGTTCTTC; CDR3aa: CASSPLPGLAVLNEQFF
j_gene: TRBJ2-3; v_gene: TRBV7-3; abundance: -; d_gene: TRBD2; CDR3nt: TGTGCCAGCAGCCCCAGGGGACTAGCGGGAGGGTCCCTTTTCACAGATACGCAGTATTTT; CDR3aa: CASSPRGLAGGSLFTDTQYF
j_gene: TRBJ2-1; v_gene: TRBV27; abundance: -; d_gene: TRBD2; CDR3nt: TGTGCCAGCAGTTTATTGAAGCCAGCGGGAGTTGTCTACAATGAGCAGTTCTTC; CDR3aa: CASSLLKPAGVVYNEQFF
j_gene: TRBJ2-7; v_gene: TRBV18; abundance: once; d_gene: TRBD1; CDR3nt: TGTGCCAGCTCACCTTGGGACAGCTACGAGCAGTACTTC; CDR3aa: CASSPWDSYEQYF
j_gene: TRBJ2-5; v_gene: TRBV7-9; abundance: -; d_gene: TRBD1; CDR3nt: TGTGCCAGCAGCTTCAGGGACAGTGTCCAAGAGACCCAGTACTTC; CDR3aa: CASSFRDSVQETQYF
j_gene: TRBJ2-7; v_gene: TRBV6-1; abundance: -; d_gene: -; CDR3nt: TGTGCCAGCATCCTCGCCTACGAGCAGTACTTC; CDR3aa: CASILAYEQYF
j_gene: TRBJ1-4; v_gene: TRBV28; abundance: -; d_gene: TRBD1; CDR3nt: TGTGCCAGCAGGCTCGCAGGGGGCCCTAATGAAAAACTGTTTTTT; CDR3aa: CASRLAGGPNEKLFF
j_gene: TRBJ2-7; v_gene: TRBV5-1; abundance: many; d_gene: -; CDR3nt: TGCGCCAGCAGCTTGGTGTTGAGTGGCTCCTACGAGCAGTACTTC; CDR3aa: CASSLVLSGSYEQYF
j_gene: TRBJ1-2; v_gene: TRBV27; abundance: -; d_gene: TRBD1; CDR3nt: TGTGCCAGCAGTGTACGACAGGGTTTGAACTATGGCTACACCTTC; CDR3aa: CASSVRQGLNYGYTF
j_gene: TRBJ2-2; v_gene: TRBV5-1; abundance: -; d_gene: -; CDR3nt: TGCGCCAGCAGCTTGGGTATAGGGGACACCGGGGAGCTGTTTTTT; CDR3aa: CASSLGIGDTGELFF
j_gene: TRBJ1-1; v_gene: TRBV11-2; abundance: -; d_gene: -; CDR3nt: TGTGCCAGCAGCTTAGAGCGGGGTACTGAAGCTTTCTTT; CDR3aa: CASSLERGTEAFF
j_gene: TRBJ2-5; v_gene: TRBV25-1; abundance: -; d_gene: TRBD2; CDR3nt: TGTGCCACCGGGACTATTCAAGAGACCCAGTACTTC; CDR3aa: CATGTIQETQYF
j_gene: TRBJ1-1; v_gene: TRBV5-1; abundance: -; d_gene: TRBD1; CDR3nt: TGCGCCAGCAGCTTGGCAGGGGGTGTCACTGAAGCTTTCTTT; CDR3aa: CASSLAGGVTEAFF
j_gene: TRBJ2-2; v_gene: TRBV5-1; abundance: -; d_gene: TRBD2; CDR3nt: TGCGCCAGCAGCTGGGTTGGAGTTAGCGGGAGAAAAGACGGGGAGCTGTTTTTT; CDR3aa: CASSWVGVSGRKDGELFF
j_gene: TRBJ2-7; v_gene: TRBV4-1; abundance: -; d_gene: -; CDR3nt: TGCGCCAGCAGCCAAGGGGTTGCAGGGTCCTACGAGCAGTACTTC; CDR3aa: CASSQGVAGSYEQYF
j_gene: TRBJ2-6; v_gene: TRBV9; abundance: -; d_gene: TRBD2; CDR3nt: TGTGCCAGCAGCGTTGGACTAGCGGTCTCTGGGGCCAACGTCCTGACTTTC; CDR3aa: CASSVGLAVSGANVLTF
j_gene: TRBJ2-1; v_gene: TRBV9; abundance: -; d_gene: TRBD2; CDR3nt: TGTGCCAGCAGCCCCGGGGGGGGAGCCTACAATGAGCAGTTCTTC; CDR3aa: CASSPGGGAYNEQFF
j_gene: TRBJ2-1; v_gene: TRBV6-1; abundance: -; d_gene: TRBD2; CDR3nt: TGTGCCAGCAGAATACTAGCGGGCACCTACAATGAGCAGTTCTTC; CDR3aa: CASRILAGTYNEQFF
j_gene: TRBJ1-5; v_gene: TRBV27; abundance: few; d_gene: TRBD1; CDR3nt: TGTGCCAGCAGACCAATGGACAGGCCCAATCAGCCCCAGCATTTT; CDR3aa: CASRPMDRPNQPQHF
j_gene: TRBJ1-1; v_gene: TRBV28; abundance: -; d_gene: -; CDR3nt: TGTGCCAGCAACCCCCCAGGGAAGAACACTGAAGCTTTCTTT; CDR3aa: CASNPPGKNTEAFF
j_gene: TRBJ2-3; v_gene: TRBV5-4; abundance: -; d_gene: TRBD2; CDR3nt: TGTGCCAGCAGCACGACTAGCGATAGCACAGATACGCAGTATTTT; CDR3aa: CASSTTSDSTDTQYF
j_gene: TRBJ2-5; v_gene: TRBV5-1; abundance: -; d_gene: TRBD1; CDR3nt: TGCGCCAGCAGCTTGGGGGACAGGGAACCGGAGACCCAGTACTTC; CDR3aa: CASSLGDREPETQYF
j_gene: TRBJ1-4; v_gene: TRBV28; abundance: -; d_gene: -; CDR3nt: TGTGCCAGCAGTCCAGGGCTGGTTAATGAAAAACTGTTTTTT; CDR3aa: CASSPGLVNEKLFF
j_gene: TRBJ2-5; v_gene: TRBV28; abundance: -; d_gene: -; CDR3nt: TGTGCCAGCAGTTCCAGGGGTTTCCAAGAGACCCAGTACTTC; CDR3aa: CASSSRGFQETQYF
j_gene: TRBJ2-7; v_gene: TRBV4-2; abundance: -; d_gene: TRBD1; CDR3nt: TGTGCCAGCAGCCACCAATACAGGGGGTACTGGTACGAGCAGTACTTC; CDR3aa: CASSHQYRGYWYEQYF
j_gene: TRBJ1-2; v_gene: TRBV19; abundance: -; d_gene: -; CDR3nt: TGTGCCAGTAGTATCTCCGAGAACTATGGCTACACCTTC; CDR3aa: CASSISENYGYTF
j_gene: TRBJ2-7; v_gene: TRBV5-1; abundance: -; d_gene: -; CDR3nt: TGCGCCAGCTCGGGTGAAACTCTCTCCTACGAGCAGTACTTC; CDR3aa: CASSGETLSYEQYF
j_gene: TRBJ2-7; v_gene: TRBV5-1; abundance: -; d_gene: -; CDR3nt: TGCGCCAGCAGCGTGCCCACAGGGACGCAAGGGAACGAGCAGTACTTC; CDR3aa: CASSVPTGTQGNEQYF
j_gene: TRBJ2-1; v_gene: TRBV25-1; abundance: -; d_gene: -; CDR3nt: TGTGCCAGCAGTGAACAGTACAATGAGCAGTTCTTC; CDR3aa: CASSEQYNEQFF